This TCR beta chain was profiled in a study of post-analysis software for immune sequencing data. Turning to the study itself: The study covered relapsing-remitting, secondary progressive and progressive-relapsing courses of multiple sclerosis.

Study-level points and caveats: Patients with multiple sclerosis recorded significantly lower normalized Chao1 diversity than controls, the study found. When patients were compared with controls, four to six TRBV segments were more frequent, TRBV5-6, TRBV5-1 and TRBV20-1 among them. Co-batched samples clustered tightly together by F measure.

A remark on this clonotype: Its antigen is undetermined.

Researchers reported that TCR beta cDNA libraries carried unique molecular identifiers. The T cell input of roughly 0.85 to 11 million gave about 500,000 cDNA molecules. TCRdb used MiXCR to reprocess the PCR reads, holding one entry per CDR3 protein. The sample contains roughly 870,000 distinct CDR3 sequences, about 57% of which appear only once. CDR1 SQVTM and CDR2 ANQGSEA come from the germline V gene. This CDR3 has 15 amino acids. The sample comprised blood. This chain joins TRBV29-1 and TRBJ2-5, with a possible D match to TRBD2 (7 bases). The last part of the DNA fits TRBJ2-7 better; the J call may be wrong. The receptor was isolated from a girl between 5 and 17 years old with multiple sclerosis. The CDR3 coding sequence is TGCAGCGTGGTCGAACGGGGGGCCGTCTACTACGAGCAGTACTTC. It yields the protein CSVVERGAVYYEQYF.